Listed here is a single TCR beta chain. This sample was included in a study of blood T cell repertoires in COVID-19. Whole-study context: Some COVID-19 samples were acute and others convalescent; all came from the United States, Italy and Spain.

CDR1 and CDR2 from the germline V gene are GTSNPN and SVGIG (reference sequence). The CDR3 has 13 amino acids. Deletions cut 0 bases from V and 1 base from J, with 7 bases between. This table comes from immunoSEQ multiplex PCR, and its TCRdb copy is limited to in-frame clones, with some not included. The data contain 160,000 or so clones, approximately 78% of them singletons. Specimen: peripheral blood. The J gene is TRBJ2-7, the V gene TRBV30, with a tentative D call TRBD1 (6 bases). The receptor's source is a human donor in a cohort sampled during active COVID-19. The DNA for the CDR3 is TGTGCCTGGAGTGTAGGGACATCCTACGAGCAGTACTTC. Translation: CAWSVGTSYEQYF.